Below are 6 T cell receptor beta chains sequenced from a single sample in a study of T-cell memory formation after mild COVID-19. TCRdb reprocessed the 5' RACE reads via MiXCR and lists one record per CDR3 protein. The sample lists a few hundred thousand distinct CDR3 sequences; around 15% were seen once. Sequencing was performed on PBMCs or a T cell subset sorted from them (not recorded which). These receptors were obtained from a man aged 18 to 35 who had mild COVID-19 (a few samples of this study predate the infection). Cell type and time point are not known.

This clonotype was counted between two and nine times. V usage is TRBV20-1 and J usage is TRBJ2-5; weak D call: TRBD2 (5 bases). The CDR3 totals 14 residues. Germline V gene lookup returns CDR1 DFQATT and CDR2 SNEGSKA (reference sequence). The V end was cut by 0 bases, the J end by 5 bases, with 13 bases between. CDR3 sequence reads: CSARDTRAGETQYF. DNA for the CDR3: TGCAGTGCTAGAGATACGAGGGCCGGGGAGACCCAGTACTTC.

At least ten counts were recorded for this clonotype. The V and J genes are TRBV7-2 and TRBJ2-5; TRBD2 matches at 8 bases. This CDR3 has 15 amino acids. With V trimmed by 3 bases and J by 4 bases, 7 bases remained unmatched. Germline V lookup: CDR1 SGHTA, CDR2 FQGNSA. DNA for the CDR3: TGTGCCAGCAGCTTCTACAGCGGGAGCCCAGAGACCCAGTACTTC. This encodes CASSFYSGSPETQYF.

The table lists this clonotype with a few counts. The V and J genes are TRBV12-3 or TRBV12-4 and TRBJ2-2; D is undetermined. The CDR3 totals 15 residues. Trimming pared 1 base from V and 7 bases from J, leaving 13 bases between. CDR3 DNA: TGTGCCAGCAGTTTAGACCCTAGAGGAATCGGGGAGCTGTTTTTT. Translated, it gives CASSLDPRGIGELFF.

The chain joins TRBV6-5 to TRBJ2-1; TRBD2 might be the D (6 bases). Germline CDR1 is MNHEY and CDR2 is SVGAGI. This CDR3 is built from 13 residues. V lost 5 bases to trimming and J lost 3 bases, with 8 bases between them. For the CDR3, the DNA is TGTGCCAGCAGTCGGGACTTCTACAATGAGCAGTTCTTC. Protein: CASSRDFYNEQFF.

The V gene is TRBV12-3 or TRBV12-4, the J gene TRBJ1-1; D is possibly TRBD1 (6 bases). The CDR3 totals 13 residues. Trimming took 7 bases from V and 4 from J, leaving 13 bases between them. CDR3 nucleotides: TGTGCCAGCACCAGGGGAGCGGGCACTGAAGCTTTCTTT. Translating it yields CASTRGAGTEAFF.

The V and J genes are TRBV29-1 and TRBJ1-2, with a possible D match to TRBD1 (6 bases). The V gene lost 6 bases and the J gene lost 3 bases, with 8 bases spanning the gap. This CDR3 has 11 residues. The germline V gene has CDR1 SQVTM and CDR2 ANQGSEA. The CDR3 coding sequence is TGCAGCGTGCGGACAGACTATGGCTACACCTTC. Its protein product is CSVRTDYGYTF.